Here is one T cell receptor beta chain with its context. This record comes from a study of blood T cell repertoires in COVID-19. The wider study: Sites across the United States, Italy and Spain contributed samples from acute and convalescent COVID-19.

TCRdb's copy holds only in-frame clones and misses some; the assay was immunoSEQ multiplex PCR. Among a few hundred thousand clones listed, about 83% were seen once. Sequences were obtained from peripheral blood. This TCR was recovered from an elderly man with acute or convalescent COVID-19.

The DNA of the CDR3 is TGTGCCAGCAGACGCCTACGGGGGACTGAAGCTTTCTTT. Its protein is CASRRLRGTEAFF. The chain joins TRBV28 to TRBJ1-1; maybe TRBD1 (5 bases). Germline loops: CDR1 MDHEN, CDR2 SYDVKM. Trimming took 6 bases from V and 5 from J, leaving 13 bases between them. CDR3 length: 13 amino acids.